This T cell receptor beta chain was retrieved from a study of T cell changes during pregnancy in multiple sclerosis. TCRdb's table, derived via immunoSEQ multiplex PCR, lists solely in-frame clones and lacks some. Found here are 35,000 to 45,000 clones, more than 85% of them singletons; the top ten hold 1.5% to 2%. Per the germline V gene, CDR1 is SGHVS and CDR2 is FNYEAQ. Trimming shortened V by 3 bases and J by 3 bases, and 12 bases separated the two germline ends. This CDR3 comprises 14 residues. V gene TRBV7-6 combines with J gene TRBJ2-7; D remains ambiguous. This receptor was taken from a female donor in good health, enrolled as a control in a pregnancy study. This sample comprised CD4+ T cells from peripheral blood mononuclear cells, obtained after pregnancy. The CDR3 DNA is TGTGCCAGCAGCTTCGGTGCTAGAAACTACGAGCAGTACTTC. Encoded protein: CASSFGARNYEQYF.